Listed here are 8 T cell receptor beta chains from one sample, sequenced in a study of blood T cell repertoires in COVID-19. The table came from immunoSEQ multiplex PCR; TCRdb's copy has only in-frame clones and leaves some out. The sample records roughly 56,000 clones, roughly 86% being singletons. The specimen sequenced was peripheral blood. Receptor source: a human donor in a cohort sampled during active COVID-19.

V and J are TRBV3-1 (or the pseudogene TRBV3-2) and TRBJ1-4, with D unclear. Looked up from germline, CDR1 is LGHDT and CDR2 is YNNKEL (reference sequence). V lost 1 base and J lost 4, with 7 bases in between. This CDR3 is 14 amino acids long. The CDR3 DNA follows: TGTGCCAGCAGCCAAGCATGGCTTAATGAAAAACTGTTTTTT. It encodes CASSQAWLNEKLFF.

Written as DNA, the CDR3 is TGTGCCAGCTCACCACGGCAGGGGAACTATGGCTACACCTTC. Residues: CASSPRQGNYGYTF. The V call is TRBV18, the J call TRBJ1-2; D might be TRBD1 (6 bases). This CDR3 contains 14 residues. The V end lost 1 base, the J end lost 2 bases, and 8 bases lay between the germline ends. Germline-derived CDR1 and CDR2 are KGHSH and LQKENI.

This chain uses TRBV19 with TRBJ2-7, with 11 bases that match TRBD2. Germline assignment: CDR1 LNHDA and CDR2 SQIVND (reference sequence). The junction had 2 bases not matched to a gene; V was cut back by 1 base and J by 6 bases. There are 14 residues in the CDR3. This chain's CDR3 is CASSIGLAGSEQYF. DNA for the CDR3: TGTGCCAGTAGTATAGGACTAGCGGGATCCGAGCAGTACTTC.

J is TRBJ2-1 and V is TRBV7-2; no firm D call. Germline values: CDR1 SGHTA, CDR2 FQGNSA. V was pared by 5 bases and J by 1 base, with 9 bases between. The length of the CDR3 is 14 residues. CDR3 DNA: TGTGCCAGCAGCCCTATCGGGTCCTACAATGAGCAGTTCTTC. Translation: CASSPIGSYNEQFF.

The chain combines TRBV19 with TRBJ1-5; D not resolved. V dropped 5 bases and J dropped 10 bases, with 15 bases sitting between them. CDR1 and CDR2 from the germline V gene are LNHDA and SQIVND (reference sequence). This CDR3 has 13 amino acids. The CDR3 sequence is CASSSGLPRPQHF. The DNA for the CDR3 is TGTGCCAGTAGTTCTGGGCTACCGCGTCCCCAGCATTTT.

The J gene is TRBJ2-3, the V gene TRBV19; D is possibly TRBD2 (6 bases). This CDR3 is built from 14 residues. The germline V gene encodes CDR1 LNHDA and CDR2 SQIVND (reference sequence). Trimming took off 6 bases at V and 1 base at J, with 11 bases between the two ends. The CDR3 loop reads CASRWRGRTDTQYF. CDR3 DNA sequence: TGTGCCAGTAGATGGAGGGGACGCACAGATACGCAGTATTTT.

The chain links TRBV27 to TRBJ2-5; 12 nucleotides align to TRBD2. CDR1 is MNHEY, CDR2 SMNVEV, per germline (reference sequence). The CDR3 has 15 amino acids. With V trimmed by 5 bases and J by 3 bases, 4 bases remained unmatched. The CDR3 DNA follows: TGTGCCAGCAGTGGACTAGCGGGAAGAGAAGAGACCCAGTACTTC. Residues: CASSGLAGREETQYF.

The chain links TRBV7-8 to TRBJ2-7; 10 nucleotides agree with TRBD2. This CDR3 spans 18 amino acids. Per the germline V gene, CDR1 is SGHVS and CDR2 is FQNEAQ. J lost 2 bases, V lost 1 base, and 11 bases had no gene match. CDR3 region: CASSLERLAGRGTYEQYF. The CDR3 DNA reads TGTGCCAGCAGCTTAGAGAGACTAGCGGGTCGAGGCACCTACGAGCAGTACTTC.